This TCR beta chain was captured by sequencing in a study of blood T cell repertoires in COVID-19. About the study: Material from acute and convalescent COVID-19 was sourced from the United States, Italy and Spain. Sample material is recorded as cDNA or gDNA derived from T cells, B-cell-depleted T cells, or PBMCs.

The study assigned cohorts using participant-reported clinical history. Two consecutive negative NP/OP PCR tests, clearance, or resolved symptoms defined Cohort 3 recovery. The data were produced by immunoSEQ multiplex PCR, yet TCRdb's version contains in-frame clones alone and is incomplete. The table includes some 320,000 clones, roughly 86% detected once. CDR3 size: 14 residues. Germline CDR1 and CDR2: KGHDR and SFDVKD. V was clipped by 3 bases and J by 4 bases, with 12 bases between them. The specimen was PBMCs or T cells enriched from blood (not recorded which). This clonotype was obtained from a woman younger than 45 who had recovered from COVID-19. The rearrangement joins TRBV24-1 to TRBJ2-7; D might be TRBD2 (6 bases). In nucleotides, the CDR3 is TGTGCCACCAGTGATGGCGGGGTAATGTACGAGCAGTACTTC. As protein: CATSDGGVMYEQYF.